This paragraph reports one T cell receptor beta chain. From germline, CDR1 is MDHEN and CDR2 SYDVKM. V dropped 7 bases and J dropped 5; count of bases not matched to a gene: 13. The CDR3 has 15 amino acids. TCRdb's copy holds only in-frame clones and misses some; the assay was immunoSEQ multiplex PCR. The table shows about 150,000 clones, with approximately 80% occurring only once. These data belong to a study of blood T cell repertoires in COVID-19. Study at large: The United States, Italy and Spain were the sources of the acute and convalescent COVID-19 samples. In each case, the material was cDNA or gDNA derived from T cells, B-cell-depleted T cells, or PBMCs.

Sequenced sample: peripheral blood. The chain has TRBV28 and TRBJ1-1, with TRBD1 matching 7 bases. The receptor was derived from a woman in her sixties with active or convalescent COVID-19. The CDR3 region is CASTLADRALTEAFF. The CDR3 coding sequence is TGTGCCAGCACCCTCGCTGACAGGGCACTAACTGAAGCTTTCTTT.